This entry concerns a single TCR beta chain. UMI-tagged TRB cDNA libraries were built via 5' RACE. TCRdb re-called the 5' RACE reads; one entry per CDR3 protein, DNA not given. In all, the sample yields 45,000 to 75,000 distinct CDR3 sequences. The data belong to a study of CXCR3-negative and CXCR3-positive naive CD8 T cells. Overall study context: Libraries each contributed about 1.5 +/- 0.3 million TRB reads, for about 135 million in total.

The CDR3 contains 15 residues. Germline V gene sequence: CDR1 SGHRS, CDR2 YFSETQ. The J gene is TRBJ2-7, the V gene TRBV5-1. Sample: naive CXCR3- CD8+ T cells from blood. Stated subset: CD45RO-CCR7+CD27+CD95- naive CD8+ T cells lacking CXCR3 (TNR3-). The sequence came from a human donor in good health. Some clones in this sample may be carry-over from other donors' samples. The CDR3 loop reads CASSLRLLGDYEQYF.